This T cell receptor beta chain was sequenced during a study of regulatory T cells in long-lasting Graves disease. Time point in this sample: newly diagnosed GD, antithyroid drugs for less than 3 months. The TCR library was prepared using RNA isolated from PBMCs. Arm-PCR of CDR3 regions with iRepertoire HTBI primers generated TCR beta libraries. MiXCR, applied by TCRdb to the multiplex PCR reads, yields one record per CDR3 protein. Here the sample spans about 240,000 distinct CDR3 sequences, 20% being singletons. This TCR was sampled from a female donor with Graves disease. Source: peripheral blood mononuclear cells (PBMCs), taken at new diagnosis, from a patient treated with antithyroid drugs.

In nucleotides, the CDR3 is TGTGCCAGTAGGGTGGACAGGGCTCAAGAGACCCAGTACTTC. Encoded protein: CASRVDRAQETQYF. The gene calls are TRBV19 and TRBJ2-5; 8 bases fit TRBD1. The CDR3 has 14 amino acids. V shed 6 bases and J 2 bases; nucleotides not matched to a gene: 5. Germline CDR1 and CDR2: LNHDA and SQIVND (reference sequence).